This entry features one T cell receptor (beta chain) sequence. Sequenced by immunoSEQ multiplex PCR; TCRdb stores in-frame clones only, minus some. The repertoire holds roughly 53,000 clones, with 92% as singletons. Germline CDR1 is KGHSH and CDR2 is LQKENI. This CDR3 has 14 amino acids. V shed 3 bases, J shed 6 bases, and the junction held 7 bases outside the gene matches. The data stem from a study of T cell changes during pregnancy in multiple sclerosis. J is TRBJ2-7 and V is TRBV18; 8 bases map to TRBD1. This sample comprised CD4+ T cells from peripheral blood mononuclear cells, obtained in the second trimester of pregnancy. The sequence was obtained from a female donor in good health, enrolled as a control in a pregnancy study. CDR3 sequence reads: CASSPSRGLGEQYF. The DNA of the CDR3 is TGTGCCAGCTCACCGTCCAGGGGGCTAGGCGAGCAGTACTTC. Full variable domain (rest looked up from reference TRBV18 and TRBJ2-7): NAGVMQNPRHLVRRRGQEARLRCSPMKGHSHVYWYRQLPEEGLKFMVYLQKENIIDESGMPKERFSAEFPKEGPSILRIQQVVRGDSAAYFCASSPSRGLGEQYFGPGTRLTVT.